The T cell receptor beta chain under discussion was sequenced for a study of T cells in Graves' hyperthyroidism and ophthalmopathy. Germline V gives CDR1 SGHRS, CDR2 YFSETQ. This CDR3 is 14 amino acids long. Trimming pared 0 bases from V and 6 bases from J, leaving 13 bases between. TCR beta CDR3 regions were amplified from RNA. The HTBI primer set was used in a first-round RT-PCR of the TCR CDR3. TCRdb re-analysed the multiplex PCR reads in MiXCR, keeping a single row per CDR3 protein. The table records about 200,000 distinct CDR3 sequences, around 16% of them present only once. Many counts were recorded for this clonotype. Patients between 18 and 65 years old had hyperthyroidism, newly diagnosed and lasting under 2 months.

Sample: blood. This chain connects TRBV5-1 to TRBJ2-7; D remains ambiguous. The receptor was isolated from a woman in her fifties or sixties with Graves' hyperthyroidism. Here the CDR3 DNA reads TGCGCCAGCAGCTTGGAACCTGATACTACCGAGCAGTACTTC. The encoded protein is CASSLEPDTTEQYF.